A selection of T cell receptor beta chains follows, all from one sample in a study of T cell responses to AZD1222 COVID-19 vaccine. Sequencing used immunoSEQ multiplex PCR; TCRdb keeps in-frame clones, though not all of them. The data hold 160,000 or so clones, with about 89% observed a single time. Here the sequenced sample was peripheral blood, taken on day 0 of AZD1222 vaccination. These receptors came from an adult in good health. Both conserved end residues are part of each CDR3. D genes are given only for firm matches. Some rows mark clone size as missing; the rest say once, few, many or name a class of expanded clone.

TRBD1,TRBV19,TRBJ2-3,.,TGTGCCAGTAGTCGGCGACAGGGCGGGACAGATACGCAGTATTTT,CASSRRQGGTDTQYF
.,TRBV7-3,TRBJ2-3,.,TGTGCCAGCAGCTACATGGACCACACAGATACGCAGTATTTT,CASSYMDHTDTQYF
TRBD1,TRBV2,TRBJ1-1,.,TGTGCCAGCAGTGCCGGGACAGGGGGCTCTGAAGCTTTCTTT,CASSAGTGGSEAFF
TRBD1,TRBV3-1/TRBV3-2,TRBJ1-4,once,TGTGCCAGCAGCCAAGATCACAGGGGGCGAGGGAAACTGTTTTTT,CASSQDHRGRGKLFF
TRBD1,TRBV28,TRBJ1-6,.,TGTGCCAGCAGTTCGGGACAGTATAATTCACCCCTCCACTTT,CASSSGQYNSPLHF
TRBD1,TRBV6-1,TRBJ2-7,.,TGTGCCAGCAGTGAAGGAGGGACAGTCCGATACGAGCAGTACTTC,CASSEGGTVRYEQYF
.,TRBV4-1,TRBJ2-6,.,TGCGCCAGCAGCCAAGCATGGTTTTTTATCGCTGGGGCCAACGTCCTGACTTTC,CASSQAWFFIAGANVLTF
.,TRBV4-3,TRBJ1-3,.,TGCGCCAGCAGCCATAGTGGCTCTTCCGGGGGGGGAAACACCATATATTTT,CASSHSGSSGGGNTIYF
TRBD1,TRBV7-2,TRBJ2-5,once,TGTGCCAGCAGCTGGCCGGGACAGGTTCAAGAGACCCAGTACTTC,CASSWPGQVQETQYF
.,TRBV12-3/TRBV12-4,TRBJ1-1,.,TGTGCCAGCAGTTTTGAGGGGAACACTGAAGCTTTCTTT,CASSFEGNTEAFF
.,TRBV4-2,TRBJ1-5,.,TGTGCCAGCAGCCAAGATTTAGGGGGGCAGCCCCAGCATTTT,CASSQDLGGQPQHF
.,TRBV19,TRBJ2-5,.,TGTGCCAGTAGTAGGGGGCACCAAGAGACCCAGTACTTC,CASSRGHQETQYF
.,TRBV27,TRBJ1-2,.,TGTGCCAGCAGCGATGGGGTGGGGGGCTACACCTTC,CASSDGVGGYTF
TRBD2,TRBV30,TRBJ2-3,.,TGTGCCTGGGGACGACTAGCGGGAGCAGATACGCAGTATTTT,CAWGRLAGADTQYF
TRBD2,TRBV6-2/TRBV6-3,TRBJ2-7,.,TGTGCCAGCAGTAAGAGGACTAGCGGAGGGGTATACGAGCAGTACTTC,CASSKRTSGGVYEQYF
.,TRBV28,TRBJ2-5,.,TGCGCGGAGGGGGCGGGCCCTATTCAAGAGACCCAGTACTTC,CAEGAGPIQETQYF
.,TRBV7-9,TRBJ2-3,.,TGTGCCAGCAGCTTCCTAACTAGCTCTGATACGCAGTATTTT,CASSFLTSSDTQYF
TRBD2,TRBV3-1/TRBV3-2,TRBJ2-1,.,TGTGCCAGCAGCCAACGATCACCGAAACCTAGCGGTTGCTACAATGAGCAGTTCTTC,CASSQRSPKPSGCYNEQFF
.,TRBV27,TRBJ2-7,once,TGTGCCAGCAGTTTACTGGCGGGGCCCTCCTACGAGCAGTACTTC,CASSLLAGPSYEQYF
.,TRBV2,TRBJ1-5,.,TGTGCCAGCACAGAACCTGGGGTGCAGCCCCAGCATTTT,CASTEPGVQPQHF
.,TRBV18,TRBJ1-5,.,TGTGCCAGCTCACCAGGGGGCAGTCAGCCCCAGCATTTT,CASSPGGSQPQHF
.,TRBV7-2,TRBJ2-7,.,TGTGCCAGCACCTTTGACTGGAGCTCCTACGAGCAGTACTTC,CASTFDWSSYEQYF
TRBD1,TRBV27,TRBJ2-7,.,TGTGCCAGCAGTTTAGGACAGGGTAAAAGGGAGCAGTACTTC,CASSLGQGKREQYF
.,TRBV27,TRBJ1-5,.,TGTGCCAGCAGTCTTGGATCAGGGGTCAGTCAGCCCCAGCATTTT,CASSLGSGVSQPQHF
TRBD2,TRBV19,TRBJ2-1,.,TGTGCCACCCGGACTAGCGGGGGGCTAACAGAGCAGTTCTTC,CATRTSGGLTEQFF
TRBD1,TRBV27,TRBJ1-6,.,TGTGCCAGCAGTTTATTGCCGGGGGACAGTCGAAATTCACCCCTCCACTTT,CASSLLPGDSRNSPLHF
.,TRBV7-2,TRBJ2-3,.,TGTGCCAGCAGCTCATCTGACACATGGAGCACAGATACGCAGTATTTT,CASSSSDTWSTDTQYF
.,TRBV14,TRBJ1-1,.,TGTGCCAGCAGCCAAGATCGGAACACTGAAGCTTTCTTT,CASSQDRNTEAFF
.,TRBV10-3,TRBJ1-1,.,TGTGCCATCAGTCGGGCCACTGAAGCTTTCTTT,CAISRATEAFF
.,TRBV5-1,TRBJ1-2,.,TGCGCCAGCAGCTTGGCCATGGGAGAAACTAACTATGGCTACACCTTC,CASSLAMGETNYGYTF